The 2 T cell receptor beta chains presented below share a single source sample, sequenced in a study of CD8+ T cells in alopecia areata. Treatment described: oral pan-JAK inhibitor, 5-10 mg twice daily. It was cDNA, reverse transcribed from extracted RNA, that served as the sequencing template. Sequencing used immunoSEQ multiplex PCR; TCRdb keeps in-frame clones, though not all of them. The sample contains about 210,000 clones, just over 65% of which appear only once. The sample here was CD4+ T cells sorted from blood, taken at week 44, from a patient treated with tofacitinib. These receptors all come from a human donor with alopecia areata.

The chain uses TRBV13 and TRBJ2-7; D is possibly TRBD1 or TRBD2 (5 bases each). The length of the CDR3 is 15 residues. Germline V gene sequence: CDR1 PRHDT, CDR2 FYEKMQ (reference sequence). Trimming pared 3 bases from V and 6 bases from J, leaving 18 bases between. CDR3 sequence reads: CASSFLQRRRGEQYF. CDR3 DNA sequence: TGTGCCAGCAGCTTCCTACAGCGGCGTAGGGGCGAGCAGTACTTC.

V gene TRBV2 combines with J gene TRBJ1-1; 7 bases fit TRBD1. V was clipped by 7 bases and J by 2 bases; unmatched bases: 7. CDR1 and CDR2 from the germline V gene are SNHLY and FYNNEI. The CDR3 loop spans 14 amino acids. The CDR3 bases are TGTGCCAGCACTTGGACAGGCTTCAACACTGAAGCTTTCTTT. The encoded protein is CASTWTGFNTEAFF.